The next 18 T cell receptor beta chains were all read from a single sample in a study of blood T cell repertoires in COVID-19. Sequencing was performed with immunoSEQ multiplex PCR; in TCRdb, only in-frame clones are kept and a portion is missing. The sample carries 150,000 to 160,000 clones, approximately 80% recorded once. The sequenced sample was peripheral blood. The receptors stem from an older woman with acute or convalescent COVID-19.

The V gene is TRBV7-6, the J gene TRBJ2-6; D may be TRBD1 (6 bases). V shed 5 bases and J shed 0 bases, with 23 bases lying between them. The CDR3 is 20 amino acids. Germline CDR1 and CDR2: SGHVS and FNYEAQ. For the CDR3, the DNA is TGTGCCAGCAGCCCCAGTCTTGCAGGACAGCTTCACTCTGGGGCCAACGTCCTGACTTTC. It specifies CASSPSLAGQLHSGANVLTF.

This clone was found a few times. The rearrangement links TRBV5-1 to TRBJ2-6; no reliable D call. Trimming removed 0 bases at V and 0 bases at J, with 10 bases between. The V gene's germline CDR1 is SGHRS and CDR2 YFSETQ. This CDR3 has 17 residues. This CDR3 is CASSLATVYSGANVLTF. CDR3 DNA sequence: TGCGCCAGCAGCTTGGCCACGGTGTACTCTGGGGCCAACGTCCTGACTTTC. The full variable domain, rest sourced from reference TRBV5-1 and TRBJ2-6, is KAGVTQTPRYLIKTRGQQVTLSCSPISGHRSVSWYQQTPGQGLQFLFEYFSETQRNKGNFPGRFSGRQFSNSRSEMNVSTLELGDSALYLCASSLATVYSGANVLTFGAGSRLTVL.

This chain uses TRBV6-5 with TRBJ2-7; a weak D match, TRBD2 (6 bases). The CDR3 is 15 amino acids. The germline V gene has CDR1 MNHEY and CDR2 SVGAGI. V lost 6 bases, J lost 5 bases, and 20 bases lay in between. The CDR3 loop reads CASSEEGKWWDEQYV. The CDR3 DNA sequence: TGTGCCAGCAGCGAGGAGGGGAAGTGGTGGGACGAGCAGTACGTC.

This chain connects TRBV11-2 to TRBJ2-7, with 8 bases lining up with TRBD1. This CDR3 spans 15 amino acids. Germline CDR1 SGHAT, CDR2 FQNNGV. With 1 base clipped from V and 5 bases from J, the junction kept 7 bases outside the gene matches. The CDR3 protein is CASSLAGGQGNEQYF. CDR3 DNA sequence: TGTGCCAGCAGCTTAGCAGGGGGCCAGGGCAACGAGCAGTACTTC.

The chain has TRBV6-2 or TRBV6-3 and TRBJ2-7; D unclear. Germline-derived CDR1 and CDR2 are MNHEY and SVGEGT. The CDR3 sequence is 15 residues long. V was shortened by 1 base and J by 0 bases, with 10 bases between the two germline ends. CDR3 nucleotides: TGTGCCAGCAGTTACTGGAGCGTGAGCTCCTACGAGCAGTACTTC. Translated, it gives CASSYWSVSSYEQYF.

A single count supports this clone. The V call is TRBV9, the J call TRBJ2-5, with 8 nucleotides matching TRBD1. The CDR3 runs 13 residues. Germline V gene lookup returns CDR1 SGDLS and CDR2 YYNGEE. V dropped 8 bases and J dropped 2; count of bases not matched to a gene: 5. The CDR3 bases are TGTGCCAGGCCCCGGGACAGGCAAGAGACCCAGTACTTC. Translated: CARPRDRQETQYF.

The gene calls are TRBV19 and TRBJ2-7, with a possible D match to TRBD1 (5 bases). Trimming cost V 4 bases and J 2 bases, with 15 bases left between them. The CDR3 is 15 residues long. CDR1 and CDR2 (germline): LNHDA, SQIVND (reference sequence). The CDR3 spells CASSKGLGSPYEQYF. CDR3 bases: TGTGCCAGTAGTAAGGGGTTAGGGTCGCCCTACGAGCAGTACTTC. Based on the CDR3 plus reference TRBV19 and TRBJ2-7, the full variable domain is DGGITQSPKYLFRKEGQNVTLSCEQNLNHDAMYWYRQDPGQGLRLIYYSQIVNDFQKGDIAEGYSVSREKKESFPLTVTSAQKNPTAFYLCASSKGLGSPYEQYFGPGTRLTVT.

The rearrangement joins TRBV28 to TRBJ1-2; perhaps TRBD1 as D (5 bases). The CDR3 covers 15 residues. V dropped 3 bases and J dropped 4 bases, with 15 bases sitting between them. Germline V CDR1 and CDR2: MDHEN, SYDVKM. CDR3 in amino acids: CASSFGASGGYGYTF. DNA of the CDR3: TGTGCCAGCAGTTTCGGGGCAAGCGGGGGCTATGGCTACACCTTC.

The chain employs TRBV7-2 and TRBJ1-2, with D uncertain. In germline, CDR1 is SGHTA, CDR2 FQGNSA. The V end lost 5 bases, the J end lost 4 bases, and 14 bases lay between the germline ends. CDR3 length: 14 amino acids. CDR3 loop: CASSGPGVIYGYTF. The CDR3 nucleotides are TGTGCCAGCAGCGGACCCGGGGTTATCTATGGCTACACCTTC.

The V call is TRBV12-3 or TRBV12-4, the J call TRBJ1-2; TRBD1 matches at 8 bases. The CDR3 consists of 13 residues. Losses at the gene ends were 1 base for V and 6 bases for J; bases not matched to a gene: 1. CDR3 protein: CASSLGTGNGYTF. The CDR3 DNA reads TGTGCCAGCAGTTTAGGGACAGGGAATGGCTACACCTTC.

The genes are TRBV6-5 and TRBJ1-6; D may be TRBD1 (5 bases). The V end was cut by 6 bases, the J end by 6 bases, with 12 bases between. The germline V gene encodes CDR1 MNHEY and CDR2 SVGAGI. This CDR3 contains 14 residues. CDR3 loop: CASRSGTFNSPLHF. The CDR3 nucleotides read TGTGCCAGCAGGTCCGGGACTTTTAATTCACCCCTCCACTTT.

The chain carries TRBV27 and TRBJ2-1; possibly TRBD2 for D (6 bases). The ends were cut back, 10 bases at V and 7 bases at J, with 17 bases in the middle. The CDR3 sequence is 13 residues long. Per the germline V gene, CDR1 is MNHEY and CDR2 is SMNVEV (reference sequence). CDR3 coding DNA: TGTGCCACTCGGTGGCTAGCGAAGAATGAGCAGTTCTTC. This encodes CATRWLAKNEQFF.

V usage is TRBV6-5 and J usage is TRBJ2-7; 9 bases are a match to TRBD1. This CDR3 is built from 13 residues. V dropped 10 bases and J dropped 4; count of bases not matched to a gene: 8. CDR1 is MNHEY and CDR2 is SVGAGI in the germline V gene. The chain's CDR3 is CAIRGQGLYEQYV. Here the CDR3 DNA reads TGTGCCATCAGGGGACAGGGATTATACGAGCAGTACGTC.

This chain connects TRBV27 to TRBJ1-6; TRBD1 agrees at 10 bases. Germline lookup yields CDR1 MNHEY and CDR2 SMNVEV (reference sequence). The CDR3 runs to 16 residues. V lost 8 bases and J lost 1; bases outside the gene matches: 5. The CDR3 spells CASRMDRGSYNSPLHF. Here the CDR3 DNA reads TGTGCCAGCCGTATGGACAGGGGGTCCTATAATTCACCCCTCCACTTT.

This clone was counted only a few times. The chain has TRBV4-1 and TRBJ2-1; 8 nucleotides match TRBD2. The CDR3 sequence is 17 residues long. J was trimmed by 0 bases and V by 1 base; bases with no gene match: 5. Germline lookup yields CDR1 MGHRA and CDR2 YSYEKL. CDR3 sequence reads: CASSQVTGGGSYNEQFF. The CDR3 DNA sequence: TGCGCCAGCAGCCAAGTAACCGGGGGGGGCTCCTACAATGAGCAGTTCTTC.

The chain couples TRBV2 to TRBJ1-5; D is undetermined. Trimming removed 1 base from V and 6 bases from J, with 7 bases in between. The CDR3 consists of 13 residues. Per germline, CDR1 SNHLY and CDR2 FYNNEI. The CDR3 DNA follows: TGTGCCAGCAGTGAAGGGGCCGTTCAGCCCCAGCATTTT. This encodes CASSEGAVQPQHF.

The DNA for the CDR3 is TGTGCCAGCAGTGCACAGGAGAACACTGAAGCTTTCTTT. Residues: CASSAQENTEAFF. The V call is TRBV7-2, the J call TRBJ1-1; D possibly corresponds to TRBD1 (5 bases). The V end lost 6 bases, the J end lost 1 base, and 9 bases lay between the germline ends. The germline gives CDR1 SGHTA, CDR2 FQGNSA. The CDR3 spans 13 residues.

V usage is TRBV6-5 and J usage is TRBJ2-1; 9 bases are a match to TRBD2. The CDR3 is 15 residues long. With V trimmed by 6 bases and J by 5 bases, 8 bases remained unmatched. Germline V lookup: CDR1 MNHEY, CDR2 SVGAGI. CDR3 residues: CASRTGLATNNEQFF. As DNA, the CDR3 is TGTGCCAGCAGAACCGGACTAGCGACAAACAATGAGCAGTTCTTC.